These 23 T cell receptor beta chains were all obtained from the same sample, sequenced in a study of CD8 T cells in ankylosing spondylitis. TCRdb reprocessed the 5' RACE reads with MiXCR, giving one entry per CDR3 protein. The table records around 150,000 distinct CDR3 sequences, just under 7.5% of them present only once. The sequenced sample consisted of blood, either unsorted or a sorted T cell fraction (not recorded which). These receptors came from a female donor with ankylosing spondylitis or in good health (not recorded which).

The sample holds a few counts of this clonotype. The chain uses TRBV6-1 and TRBJ2-5; 15 bases match TRBD2. Germline CDR1 is MNHNS and CDR2 is SASEGT. V lost 3 bases, J lost 5 bases, and 7 bases stayed unmatched. The CDR3 extends over 17 amino acids. CDR3 loop: CASSEGLAGGSWETQYF. The CDR3 nucleotides read TGTGCCAGCAGTGAGGGACTAGCGGGGGGAAGTTGGGAGACCCAGTACTTC.

This clonotype was found many times. The chain couples TRBV20-1 to TRBJ2-1, with TRBD1 matching 8 bases. V lost 5 bases to trimming and J lost 6 bases; unmatched junction nucleotides: 9. Germline-derived CDR1 and CDR2 are DFQATT and SNEGSKA (reference sequence). The CDR3 covers 14 residues. The CDR3 nucleotides are TGCAGTGCTCCGGACAGGGCGCGGGGCAATGAGCAGTTCTTC. Its translation is CSAPDRARGNEQFF.

This clonotype was seen repeatedly, ten times or more. The chain carries TRBV12-3 or TRBV12-4 and TRBJ1-2; 7 bases agree with TRBD1. With V trimmed by 6 bases and J by 2 bases, 3 bases remained unmatched. The CDR3 is 13 amino acids. CDR3 amino acids: CASSKGQNYGYTF. DNA of the CDR3: TGTGCCAGCAGCAAGGGACAGAACTATGGCTACACCTTC.

Turning to this clonotype: It may be a read error: a sequence one base away is much more abundant. The chain uses TRBV2 and TRBJ1-2; the D is unclear. The CDR3 sequence is 13 residues long. In germline, CDR1 is SNHLY, CDR2 FYNNEI. The DNA of the CDR3 is TGTACCAGCAGTGTGAAGACGGACTATGGCTACACCTTC. Translated, it gives CTSSVKTDYGYTF.

This clonotype was found many times. The rearrangement uses TRBV3-1 and TRBJ2-3; 8 nucleotides align to TRBD1. The V gene's germline CDR1 is LGHDT and CDR2 YNNKEL (reference sequence). J lost 1 base, V lost 2 bases, and 2 bases had no gene match. The CDR3 runs 15 residues. CDR3 protein: CASSQPDRGTDTQYF. Here the CDR3 DNA reads TGTGCCAGCAGCCAACCGGACAGGGGCACAGATACGCAGTATTTT.

Of note for this clonotype: A clone one base away is much larger, so this may be a read error. The rearrangement uses TRBV3-1 and TRBJ1-1; 8 nucleotides match TRBD1. Germline trimming cut 8 bases from V and 2 bases from J; bases unmatched to any gene: 10. The CDR3 is 15 amino acids. The germline V gene has CDR1 LGHDT and CDR2 YNNKEL (reference sequence). The CDR3 nucleotides read TGTGCCAGCTGCCGCCATACAGGGGGAAACACTGAAGCTTTCTTT. It is translated as CASCRHTGGNTEAFF.

This clonotype was recorded many times. The CDR3 nucleotides are TGTGCCAGTAGTATGAACCCCTCGGACATCTATTCCTACGAGCAGTACTTC. Its protein product is CASSMNPSDIYSYEQYF. The chain links TRBV19 to TRBJ2-7; D possibly corresponds to TRBD1 (5 bases). Trimming cost V 3 bases and J 1 base, with 19 bases left between them. This CDR3 spans 17 amino acids. From germline, CDR1 is LNHDA and CDR2 SQIVND (reference sequence).

This clonotype was observed at least ten times. This sequence joins TRBV7-2 and TRBJ1-1; unclear D gene. This CDR3 comprises 15 residues. The germline V gene encodes CDR1 SGHTA and CDR2 FQGNSA. The germline V and J ends were trimmed by 5 bases and 1 base, with 14 bases remaining between them. CDR3 sequence (DNA): TGTGCCAGCAGCCCAGCCACGGGTCAGAACACTGAAGCTTTCTTT. This gives the protein CASSPATGQNTEAFF.

This clonotype was seen many times. Written as DNA, the CDR3 is TGTGCCAGCAGCGGAGGGGGGGAAGAGACCCAGTACTTC. Its protein is CASSGGGEETQYF. V is TRBV9 and J is TRBJ2-5; D may be TRBD2 (7 bases). The CDR3 totals 13 residues. Germline values: CDR1 SGDLS, CDR2 YYNGEE. The V end lost 3 bases, the J end lost 3 bases, and 9 bases lay between the germline ends.

This clonotype was found many times. The gene calls are TRBV29-1 and TRBJ2-3, with D uncertain. Germline-derived CDR1 and CDR2 are SQVTM and ANQGSEA. Trimming removed 6 bases from V and 6 bases from J, with 13 bases in between. CDR3 length: 12 residues. CDR3 loop: CSVEVPPDTQYF. The CDR3 bases are TGCAGCGTCGAGGTCCCCCCGGATACGCAGTATTTT.

The table lists this clonotype with many counts. This rearrangement joins TRBV7-2 to TRBJ1-1; D not certain. The germline CDR1 and CDR2 sequences are SGHTA and FQGNSA. Trimming removed 5 bases from V and 1 base from J, with 20 bases in between. This CDR3 is built from 17 residues. The CDR3 coding sequence is TGTGCCAGCAGCCTAGGAAGGAGAGGGAGTTGGAACACTGAAGCTTTCTTT. This codes for CASSLGRRGSWNTEAFF.

This clonotype was recorded many times. The chain joins TRBV15 to TRBJ2-3; 8 bases fit TRBD1. The CDR3 has 16 residues. Germline CDR1 LNHNV, CDR2 YYDKDF (reference sequence). V lost 0 bases, J lost 5 bases, and 7 bases stayed unmatched. CDR3 nucleotides: TGTGCCACCAGCAGAGATTTAACAGGGGGGAAAGATACGCAGTATTTT. Its translation is CATSRDLTGGKDTQYF.

This clonotype was counted a few times. This could be a read error, since a much larger clone is one nucleotide away. The chain links TRBV12-3 or TRBV12-4 to TRBJ1-2; the D gene is possibly TRBD1 (6 bases). With 4 bases removed from V and 6 bases from J, the gap between germline ends came to 15 bases. The CDR3 is 14 residues long. The CDR3 protein is CASSSPGSGDGYTF. The CDR3, as DNA: TGTGCCAGCAGTTCACCCGGGTCAGGGGATGGCTACACCTTC.

This clonotype showed up many times. This chain joins TRBV5-1 and TRBJ1-6; D is unclear. The CDR3 spans 18 residues. CDR1 SGHRS and CDR2 YFSETQ come from the germline V gene. V was cut by 0 bases and J by 1 base, with 14 bases left in between. DNA of the CDR3: TGCGCCAGCAGCTTGGATTCATCCCCGGATTCCTATAATTCACCCCTCCACTTT. It codes for CASSLDSSPDSYNSPLHF.

There are many counts of this clonotype. The chain couples TRBV13 to TRBJ1-3; D gene uncertain. Germline loops: CDR1 PRHDT, CDR2 FYEKMQ (reference sequence). This CDR3 comprises 15 residues. Trimming left V 1 base short and J 3 bases short, with 10 bases between. CDR3 loop: CASSLAPRNGNTIYF. As DNA, the CDR3 is TGTGCCAGCAGCTTAGCGCCGCGGAATGGAAACACCATATATTTT. Complete variable domain (other parts from reference TRBV13 and TRBJ1-3): AAGVIQSPRHLIKEKRETATLKCYPIPRHDTVYWYQQGPGQDPQFLISFYEKMQSDKGSIPDRFSAQQFSDYHSELNMSSLELGDSALYFCASSLAPRNGNTIYFGEGSWLTVV.

CDR3 nucleotides: TGTGCCAGCAGTGGGGGAGGGGGCCTCACAGATACGCAGTATTTT. Translation gives CASSGGGGLTDTQYF. This chain connects TRBV28 to TRBJ2-3; D may match TRBD1 or TRBD2 (7 bases each). The CDR3 totals 15 residues. Trimming removed 5 bases at V and 2 bases at J, with 14 bases between. Germline loops: CDR1 MDHEN, CDR2 SYDVKM.

This clonotype has a count of ten or more. This chain connects TRBV21-1 to TRBJ2-3; the table assigns TRBD2, which was not confirmed against the DNA. TRBV21-1 is marked as a pseudogene. The CDR3 length is 16 residues. This CDR3 is CASDGSSGEGTDTQYF. CDR3 coding DNA: TGTGCCAGCGACGGCTCTAGCGGGGAAGGCACAGATACGCAGTATTTT.

This clonotype was detected ten times or more. The gene calls are TRBV12-5 and TRBJ2-3; D is perhaps TRBD1 (5 bases). Germline V lookup: CDR1 LGHNT, CDR2 FRNRAP. CDR3 size: 11 residues. CDR3 region: CAPTEWDTQYF. DNA for the CDR3: TGTGCCCCGACAGAGTGGGATACGCAGTATTTT. The full variable domain, with the rest looked up from reference TRBV12-5 and TRBJ2-3, is DARVTQTPRHKVTEMGQEVTMRCQPILGHNTVFWYRQTMMQGLELLAYFRNRAPLDDSGMPKDRFSAEMPDATLATLKIQPSEPRDSAVYFCAPTEWDTQYFGPGTRLTVL.

This clonotype was counted at least ten times. The chain carries TRBV28 and TRBJ1-2; the match to TRBD1 covers 10 bases. The CDR3 consists of 15 residues. From germline, CDR1 is MDHEN and CDR2 SYDVKM. V shed 8 bases, J shed 2 bases, and the junction held 8 bases outside the gene matches. CDR3 DNA: TGTGCCAGCGGAATCCCGGGACAGGGGAACTATGGCTACACCTTC. It yields the protein CASGIPGQGNYGYTF.

In this sample, this clonotype turned up many times. J is TRBJ2-3 and V is TRBV12-3 or TRBV12-4; 10 bases align to TRBD1. V trimming: 6 bases; J trimming: 6 bases; junction bases outside the gene matches: 6. The CDR3 contains 14 residues. Written as DNA, the CDR3 is TGTGCCAGCAGCCAGGGACAGGGGTATGATACGCAGTATTTT. Its translation: CASSQGQGYDTQYF.

This clonotype was recorded at least ten times. Germline and junction disagree at one end, which may indicate a read error. J is TRBJ2-3 and V is TRBV20-1, with 8 bases that match TRBD1. The CDR3 length is 13 residues. CDR1 is DFQATT, CDR2 SNEGSKA, per germline (reference sequence). The chain's CDR3 is CSASGDVGQGRNF. CDR3 in DNA: TGCAGTGCTAGTGGAGATGTAGGACAGGGCAGGAATTTT.

This clonotype has ten or more counts. The CDR3 region has the DNA TGCGCCAGCAGCTTGGTGGGCACAGATACGCAGTATTTT. Encoded protein: CASSLVGTDTQYF. This chain uses TRBV5-1 with TRBJ2-3; D is unresolved. Germline CDR1 and CDR2: SGHRS and YFSETQ. V shed 0 bases and J shed 1 base, with 3 bases lying between them. CDR3 length: 13 residues.

The table lists this clonotype with many counts. The genes are TRBV7-9 and TRBJ2-3; D call uncertain. Germline values: CDR1 SEHNR, CDR2 FQNEAQ (reference sequence). The CDR3 consists of 12 residues. V was pared by 2 bases and J by 3 bases, with 3 bases between. This CDR3 reads CASSLWTDTQYF. The CDR3 DNA sequence: TGTGCCAGCAGCTTATGGACAGATACGCAGTATTTT.